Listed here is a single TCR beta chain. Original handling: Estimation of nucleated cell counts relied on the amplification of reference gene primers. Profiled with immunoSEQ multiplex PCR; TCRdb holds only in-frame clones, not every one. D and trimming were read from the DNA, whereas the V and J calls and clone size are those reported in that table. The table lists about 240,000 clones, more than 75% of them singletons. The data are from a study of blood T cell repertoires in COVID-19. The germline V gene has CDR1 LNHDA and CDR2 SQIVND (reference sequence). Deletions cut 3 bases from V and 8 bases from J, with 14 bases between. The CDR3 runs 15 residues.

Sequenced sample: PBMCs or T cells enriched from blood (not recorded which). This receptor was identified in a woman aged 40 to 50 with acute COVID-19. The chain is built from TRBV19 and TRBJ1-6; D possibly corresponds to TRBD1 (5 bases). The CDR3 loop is CASSMDTFADSPLHF. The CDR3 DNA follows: TGTGCCAGTAGTATGGACACTTTCGCGGATTCACCCCTCCACTTT.